A single T cell receptor beta chain is shown here with its context. The data stem from a study of blood T cell repertoires in COVID-19. Clones were read by immunoSEQ multiplex PCR, and TCRdb kept only the in-frame ones, dropping some. Counted here are under 450,000 clones, roughly 90% occurring once; the ten biggest clones make up about 1.6%. Trimming pared 3 bases from V and 0 bases from J, leaving 18 bases between. This CDR3 region has 17 residues. Germline V lookup: CDR1 ENHRY, CDR2 SYGVKD. The V and J genes are TRBV10-3 and TRBJ2-7; D not certain. The sequenced material came from peripheral blood. The sequence was obtained from a woman between 40 and 50 years old with COVID-19, enrolled during active disease. The CDR3 sequence is CAISDIHSFMSSYEQYF. CDR3 bases: TGTGCCATCAGTGACATCCACAGTTTTATGAGCTCCTACGAGCAGTACTTC.